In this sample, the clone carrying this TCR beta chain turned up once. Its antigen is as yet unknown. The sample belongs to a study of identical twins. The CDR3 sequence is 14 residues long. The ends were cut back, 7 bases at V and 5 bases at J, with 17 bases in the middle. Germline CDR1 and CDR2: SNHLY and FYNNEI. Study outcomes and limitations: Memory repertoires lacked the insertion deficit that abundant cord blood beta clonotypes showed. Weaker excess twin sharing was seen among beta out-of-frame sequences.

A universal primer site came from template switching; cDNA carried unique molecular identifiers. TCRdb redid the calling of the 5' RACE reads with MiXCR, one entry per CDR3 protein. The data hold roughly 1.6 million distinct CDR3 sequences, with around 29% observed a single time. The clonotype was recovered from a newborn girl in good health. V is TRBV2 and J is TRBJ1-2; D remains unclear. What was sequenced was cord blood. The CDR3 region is CASNLRSGLYGYTF. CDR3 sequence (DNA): TGTGCCAGCAACCTGAGGAGTGGTCTATATGGCTACACCTTC.